The 21 T cell receptor beta chains in this list originate from one sample, sequenced in a study of T cells in Graves' hyperthyroidism and ophthalmopathy. Amplified TCR beta CDR3 regions came from RNA transcripts. When the TCR CDR3 underwent first-round RT-PCR, the HTBI primer set was used. One entry per CDR3 protein results from TCRdb running MiXCR on the multiplex PCR reads. Of approximately 530,000 distinct CDR3 sequences in the sample, just under 20% are singletons; the top ten hold around 50%. Sample: blood. Source of these receptors: a man aged 35 to 55 with Graves' ophthalmopathy.

This rearrangement joins TRBV2 to TRBJ2-6; D might be TRBD1 (6 bases). In germline, CDR1 is SNHLY, CDR2 FYNNEI. This CDR3 region has 17 residues. Trimming took off 5 bases at V and 1 base at J, with 15 bases between the two ends. The CDR3 DNA follows: TGTGCCAGCAGTCCCCCGGGACAATCTTCTGGGGCCAACGTCCTGACTTTC. Its translation: CASSPPGQSSGANVLTF.

Many counts were recorded for this clonotype. The chain employs TRBV28 and TRBJ1-5; D is unclear. Germline V gene lookup returns CDR1 MDHEN and CDR2 SYDVKM. This CDR3 is built from 16 residues. Trimming took 4 bases from V and 2 from J, leaving 15 bases between them. CDR3 nucleotides: TGTGCCAGCAGTTCCCCACTAAACCTAGGCAATCAGCCCCAGCATTTT. It translates to CASSSPLNLGNQPQHF.

Comments on this clonotype: A clone one base away is much larger, so this may be a read error. V gene TRBV3-1 combines with J gene TRBJ1-1, with a possible D match to TRBD1 (6 bases). CDR1 and CDR2 from the germline V gene are LGHDT and YNNKEL (reference sequence). The length of the CDR3 is 14 residues. The CDR3 bases are TGTGTCAGCAGCCCAAGAGGAGGGGGCACTGAAGCTTTCTTT. This sequence encodes CVSSPRGGGTEAFF.

The gene calls are TRBV27 and TRBJ2-7, with a tentative D call TRBD1 (5 bases). The CDR3 extends over 16 amino acids. CDR1 and CDR2 (germline): MNHEY, SMNVEV (reference sequence). Trimming pared 0 bases from V and 0 bases from J, leaving 12 bases between. The chain's CDR3 is CASSLSGHRSSYEQYF. The CDR3 nucleotides read TGTGCCAGCAGTTTATCTGGACACAGGAGCTCCTACGAGCAGTACTTC.

The table lists this clonotype with a few counts. The V call is TRBV4-2, the J call TRBJ2-3; D gene ambiguous. V was clipped by 4 bases and J by 6 bases, with 11 bases between them. The length of the CDR3 is 13 residues. The germline V gene has CDR1 LGHNA and CDR2 YNFKEQ. The CDR3 loop is CASSRDQADTQYF. DNA of the CDR3: TGTGCCAGCAGCCGTGACCAGGCGGATACGCAGTATTTT.

This clonotype was seen at least ten times. The J gene is TRBJ2-3, the V gene TRBV20-1; D is undetermined. Trimming removed 6 bases at V and 7 bases at J, with 11 bases between. This CDR3 comprises 11 residues. Germline lookup yields CDR1 DFQATT and CDR2 SNEGSKA (reference sequence). As DNA, the CDR3 is TGCAGTGCCCCCCTTCCTAATACGCAGTATTTT. It is translated as CSAPLPNTQYF.

This chain links TRBV12-3 or TRBV12-4 with TRBJ1-6; 7 nucleotides align to TRBD1. The V segment lost 3 bases and the J segment 7 bases; nucleotides outside the gene matches: 3. CDR3 size: 14 residues. The CDR3 is CASSFRGENSPLHF. For the CDR3, the DNA is TGTGCCAGCAGTTTCAGGGGGGAAAATTCACCCCTCCACTTT.

The gene calls are TRBV10-3 and TRBJ1-1; D is unresolved. This CDR3 is built from 11 residues. Germline loops: CDR1 ENHRY, CDR2 SYGVKD. V was clipped by 10 bases and J by 0 bases, with 6 bases between them. CDR3 protein: CATQVNTEAFF. The CDR3 DNA reads as TGTGCCACCCAGGTGAACACTGAAGCTTTCTTT.

This clonotype was seen more than once but under ten times. The CDR3 region is CASSPEDSPNTEAFF. DNA for the CDR3: TGTGCCAGCTCACCAGAGGACAGCCCGAACACTGAAGCTTTCTTT. This chain links TRBV18 with TRBJ1-1; D possibly corresponds to TRBD1 (6 bases). The V and J ends lost 2 bases and 1 base respectively, with 11 bases between them. Germline CDR1 is KGHSH and CDR2 is LQKENI. The CDR3 covers 15 residues.

This clonotype was observed many times. V is TRBV28 and J is TRBJ2-1; D is unclear. The germline V gene has CDR1 MDHEN and CDR2 SYDVKM. Trimming removed 2 bases from V and 4 bases from J, with 15 bases in between. The CDR3 length is 16 residues. The CDR3 is CASSLGQPPPYNEQFF. CDR3 bases: TGTGCCAGCAGTTTAGGGCAGCCCCCACCTTACAATGAGCAGTTCTTC.

The V and J genes are TRBV7-9 and TRBJ2-1; tentatively, D is TRBD2 (5 bases). Germline V gives CDR1 SEHNR, CDR2 FQNEAQ (reference sequence). V was pared by 2 bases and J by 4 bases, with 21 bases between. This CDR3 has 18 amino acids. The CDR3 DNA is TGTGCCAGCAGCTTAACGATCGGACTGGCGGCCTTTTACAATGAGCAGTTCTTC. Translated: CASSLTIGLAAFYNEQFF.

This clonotype has only a few counts. The chain uses TRBV6-1 and TRBJ2-7; the match to TRBD1 covers 8 bases. The V gene's germline CDR1 is MNHNS and CDR2 SASEGT. Trimming took 6 bases from V and 6 from J; bases not matched to a gene: 10. The CDR3 extends over 14 amino acids. The CDR3, as DNA: TGTGCCAGCAGGGATAGACGGACAGGGCTCGAGCAGTACTTC. Protein: CASRDRRTGLEQYF.

The chain is built from TRBV29-1 and TRBJ2-1; 10 bases agree with TRBD1. J was trimmed by 6 bases and V by 4 bases; bases with no gene match: 3. Looked up from germline, CDR1 is SQVTM and CDR2 is ANQGSEA. The length of the CDR3 is 13 residues. The CDR3 here is CSVGQGAGNEQFF. CDR3 in DNA: TGCAGCGTTGGACAGGGGGCCGGCAATGAGCAGTTCTTC.

The chain has TRBV27 and TRBJ2-1; 8 bases match TRBD2. CDR1 and CDR2 from the germline V gene are MNHEY and SMNVEV (reference sequence). This CDR3 has 15 residues. V lost 4 bases, J lost 6 bases, and 8 bases stayed unmatched. CDR3 nucleotide sequence: TGTGCCAGCAGTTGGGACGGGGGGGTGGCCAATGAGCAGTTCTTC. This translates into CASSWDGGVANEQFF.

This clonotype was found a few times. V and J are TRBV6-1 and TRBJ2-6; 12 nucleotides line up with TRBD1. V shed 7 bases, J shed 4 bases, and the junction held 14 bases outside the gene matches. Germline V gives CDR1 MNHNS, CDR2 SASEGT. CDR3 length: 19 amino acids. The CDR3 DNA follows: TGTGCCAGCACCCTCAATGGGGGACAGGGGGCTACAGGGGCCAACGTCCTGACTTTC. Protein product: CASTLNGGQGATGANVLTF.

The sample holds many counts of this clonotype. The rearrangement uses TRBV7-8 and TRBJ2-7; D gene uncertain. V was trimmed by 0 bases and J by 0 bases, leaving 12 bases between them. CDR3 length: 16 amino acids. The germline gives CDR1 SGHVS, CDR2 FQNEAQ. The CDR3 DNA reads TGTGCCAGCAGCTTAGCTTTAACTACGAGCTCCTACGAGCAGTACTTC. Protein sequence: CASSLALTTSSYEQYF.

This clonotype occurred a few times. V usage is TRBV4-3 and J usage is TRBJ2-5; 7 bases line up with TRBD2. CDR1 is LGHNA, CDR2 YSLEER, per germline. V shed 3 bases and J 4 bases; nucleotides not matched to a gene: 8. The CDR3 runs 15 residues. As DNA, the CDR3 is TGCGCCAGCAGCCAGGGTGGCCCGGGAGGAGAGACCCAGTACTTC. It specifies CASSQGGPGGETQYF.

In regard to this clonotype: The limits of the CDR3 on the DNA are not certain, so only TCRdb's listed CDR3 is given. V usage is TRBV5-6 and J usage is TRBJ1-6; TRBD1, the table's D call, was not compared with the DNA. The CDR3 has 13 amino acids, counting both end residues. The V gene's germline CDR1 is SGHDT and CDR2 YYEEEE. The CDR3 reads CASSFGPGSPLHF.

This clonotype has more than one count but fewer than ten. V is TRBV18 and J is TRBJ2-4; D ambiguous. Germline V lookup: CDR1 KGHSH, CDR2 LQKENI. V lost 2 bases and J lost 0, with 11 bases in between. The CDR3 consists of 16 residues. DNA for the CDR3: TGTGCCAGCTCACCAAGCACAACAGTAGCCAAAAACATTCAGTACTTC. It specifies CASSPSTTVAKNIQYF. Based on the CDR3 plus reference TRBV18 and TRBJ2-4, the full variable domain is NAGVMQNPRHLVRRRGQEARLRCSPMKGHSHVYWYRQLPEEGLKFMVYLQKENIIDESGMPKERFSAEFPKEGPSILRIQQVVRGDSAAYFCASSPSTTVAKNIQYFGAGTRLSVL.

This clonotype was observed a handful of times. V usage is TRBV9 and J usage is TRBJ2-1, with D maybe TRBD1 (6 bases). Trimming cost V 7 bases and J 8 bases, with 22 bases left between them. The germline gives CDR1 SGDLS, CDR2 YYNGEE. The CDR3 is made up of 15 amino acids. The CDR3 protein is CASFSSGVIRDEQFF. For the CDR3, the DNA is TGTGCCAGCTTTTCGTCAGGGGTGATCCGCGATGAGCAGTTCTTC. Looking up the rest from reference TRBV9 and TRBJ2-1 gives the full variable domain: DSGVTQTPKHLITATGQRVTLRCSPRSGDLSVYWYQQSLDQGLQFLIQYYNGEERAKGNILERFSAQQFPDLHSELNLSSLELGDSALYFCASFSSGVIRDEQFFGPGTRLTVL.

The rearrangement joins TRBV6-5 to TRBJ1-2; maybe TRBD1 (6 bases). CDR1 and CDR2 from the germline V gene are MNHEY and SVGAGI. Trimming pared 2 bases from V and 8 bases from J, leaving 18 bases between. This CDR3 is built from 15 residues. In DNA, the CDR3 is TGTGCCAGCAGTTACCGCAGGACAATCCAGGGGGGCTACACCTTC. Its translation is CASSYRRTIQGGYTF.